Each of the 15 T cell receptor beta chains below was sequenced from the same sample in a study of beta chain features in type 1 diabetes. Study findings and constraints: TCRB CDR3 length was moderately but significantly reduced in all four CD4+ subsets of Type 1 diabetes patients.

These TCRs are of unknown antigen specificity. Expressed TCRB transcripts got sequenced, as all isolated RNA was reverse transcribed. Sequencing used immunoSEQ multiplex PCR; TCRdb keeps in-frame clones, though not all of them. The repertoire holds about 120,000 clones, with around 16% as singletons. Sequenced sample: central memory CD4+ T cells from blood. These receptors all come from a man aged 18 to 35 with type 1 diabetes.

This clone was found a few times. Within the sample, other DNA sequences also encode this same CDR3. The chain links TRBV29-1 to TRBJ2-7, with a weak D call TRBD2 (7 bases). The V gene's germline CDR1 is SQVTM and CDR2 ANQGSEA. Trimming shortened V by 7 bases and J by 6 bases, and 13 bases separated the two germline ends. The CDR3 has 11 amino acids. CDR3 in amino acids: CSGGRGAEQYF. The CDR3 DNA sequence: TGCAGCGGAGGGAGGGGGGCCGAGCAGTACTTC.

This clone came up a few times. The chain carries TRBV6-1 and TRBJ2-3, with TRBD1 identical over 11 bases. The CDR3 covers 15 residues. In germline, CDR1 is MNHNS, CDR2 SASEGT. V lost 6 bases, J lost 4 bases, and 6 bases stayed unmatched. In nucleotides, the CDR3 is TGTGCCAGCAGCTCCGGGACAGGGGGGTCAGATACGCAGTATTTT. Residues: CASSSGTGGSDTQYF.

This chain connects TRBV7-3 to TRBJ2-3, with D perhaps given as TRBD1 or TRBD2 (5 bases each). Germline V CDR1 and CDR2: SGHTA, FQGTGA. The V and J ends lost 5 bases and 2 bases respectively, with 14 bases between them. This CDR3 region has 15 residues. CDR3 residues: CASSNGASLTDTQYF. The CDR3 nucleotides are TGTGCCAGCAGCAACGGGGCCAGTCTCACAGATACGCAGTATTTT.

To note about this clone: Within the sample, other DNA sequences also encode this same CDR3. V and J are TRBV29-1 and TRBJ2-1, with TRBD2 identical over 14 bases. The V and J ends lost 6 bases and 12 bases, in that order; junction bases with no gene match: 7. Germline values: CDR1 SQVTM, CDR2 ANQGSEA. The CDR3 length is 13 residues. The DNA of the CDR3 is TGCAGCGTGGGGGGACTAGCGGGAGCGGGGCAGTTCTTC. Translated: CSVGGLAGAGQFF.

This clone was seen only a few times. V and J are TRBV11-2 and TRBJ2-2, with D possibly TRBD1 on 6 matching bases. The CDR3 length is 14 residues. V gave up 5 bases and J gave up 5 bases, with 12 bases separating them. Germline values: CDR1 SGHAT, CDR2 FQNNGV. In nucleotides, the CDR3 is TGTGCCAGCAGCCCCCAGGGGAATACCGGGGAGCTGTTTTTT. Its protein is CASSPQGNTGELFF.

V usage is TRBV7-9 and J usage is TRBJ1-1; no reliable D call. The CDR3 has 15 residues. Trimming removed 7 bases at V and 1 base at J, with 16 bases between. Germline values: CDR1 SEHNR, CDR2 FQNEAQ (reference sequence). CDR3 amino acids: CASTPMNEGNTEAFF. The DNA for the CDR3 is TGTGCCAGCACCCCCATGAATGAAGGGAACACTGAAGCTTTCTTT.

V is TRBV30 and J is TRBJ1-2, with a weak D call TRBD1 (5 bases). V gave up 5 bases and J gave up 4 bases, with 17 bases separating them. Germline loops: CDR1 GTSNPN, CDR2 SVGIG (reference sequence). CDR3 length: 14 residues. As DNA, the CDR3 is TGTGCCTGGGGCCTTACGGGGCGATTCTATGGCTACACCTTC. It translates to CAWGLTGRFYGYTF.

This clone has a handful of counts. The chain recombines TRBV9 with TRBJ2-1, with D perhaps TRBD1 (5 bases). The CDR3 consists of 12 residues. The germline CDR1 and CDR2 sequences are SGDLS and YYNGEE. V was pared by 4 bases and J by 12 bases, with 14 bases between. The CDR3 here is CASSPQDQGQFF. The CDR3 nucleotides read TGTGCCAGCAGCCCCCAGGACCAGGGGCAGTTCTTC.

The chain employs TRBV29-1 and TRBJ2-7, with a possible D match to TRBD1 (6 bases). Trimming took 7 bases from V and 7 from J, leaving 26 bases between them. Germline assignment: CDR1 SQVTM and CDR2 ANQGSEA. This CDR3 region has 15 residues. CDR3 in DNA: TGCAGCGCAATGAAATCCGGGACACTCTCGGGGGAGCAGTACTTC. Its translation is CSAMKSGTLSGEQYF.

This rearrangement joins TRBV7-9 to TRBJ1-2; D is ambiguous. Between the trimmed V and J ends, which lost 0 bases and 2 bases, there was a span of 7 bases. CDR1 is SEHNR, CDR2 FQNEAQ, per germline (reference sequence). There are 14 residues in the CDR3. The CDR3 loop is CASSLALDNYGYTF. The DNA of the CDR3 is TGTGCCAGCAGCTTAGCGCTGGACAACTATGGCTACACCTTC.

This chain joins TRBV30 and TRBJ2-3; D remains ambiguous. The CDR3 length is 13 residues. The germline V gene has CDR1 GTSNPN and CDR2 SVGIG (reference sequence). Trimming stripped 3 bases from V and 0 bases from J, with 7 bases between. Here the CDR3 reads CAWSVDSTDTQYF. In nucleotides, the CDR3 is TGTGCCTGGAGCGTCGACAGCACAGATACGCAGTATTTT.

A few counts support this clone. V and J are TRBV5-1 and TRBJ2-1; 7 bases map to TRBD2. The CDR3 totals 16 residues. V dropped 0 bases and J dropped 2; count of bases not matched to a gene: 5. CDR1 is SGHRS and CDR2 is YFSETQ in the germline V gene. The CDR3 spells CASSLGASGPYNEQFF. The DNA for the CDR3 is TGCGCCAGCAGCTTGGGGGCTAGCGGACCCTACAATGAGCAGTTCTTC.

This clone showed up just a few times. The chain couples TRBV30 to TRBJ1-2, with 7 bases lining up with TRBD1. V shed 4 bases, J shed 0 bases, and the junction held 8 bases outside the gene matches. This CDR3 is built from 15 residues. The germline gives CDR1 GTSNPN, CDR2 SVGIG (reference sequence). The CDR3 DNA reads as TGTGCCTGGAACACACAGACAGGGACTAACTATGGCTACACCTTC. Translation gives CAWNTQTGTNYGYTF.

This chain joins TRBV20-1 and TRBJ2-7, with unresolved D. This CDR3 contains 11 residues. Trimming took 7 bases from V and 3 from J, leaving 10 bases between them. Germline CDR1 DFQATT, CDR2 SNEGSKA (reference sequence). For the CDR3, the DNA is TGCAGTGTTACCACGTACTACGAGCAGTACTTC. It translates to CSVTTYYEQYF.

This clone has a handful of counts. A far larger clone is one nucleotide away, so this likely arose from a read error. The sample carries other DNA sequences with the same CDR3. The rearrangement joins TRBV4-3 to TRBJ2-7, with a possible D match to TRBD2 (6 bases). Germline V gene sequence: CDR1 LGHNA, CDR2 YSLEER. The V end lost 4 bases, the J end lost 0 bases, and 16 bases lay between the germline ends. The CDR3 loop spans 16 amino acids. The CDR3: CASSLLAGPSSYEQYF. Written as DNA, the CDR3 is TGCGCCAGCAGCCTACTCGCGGGGCCGAGCTCCTACGAGCAGTACTTC.